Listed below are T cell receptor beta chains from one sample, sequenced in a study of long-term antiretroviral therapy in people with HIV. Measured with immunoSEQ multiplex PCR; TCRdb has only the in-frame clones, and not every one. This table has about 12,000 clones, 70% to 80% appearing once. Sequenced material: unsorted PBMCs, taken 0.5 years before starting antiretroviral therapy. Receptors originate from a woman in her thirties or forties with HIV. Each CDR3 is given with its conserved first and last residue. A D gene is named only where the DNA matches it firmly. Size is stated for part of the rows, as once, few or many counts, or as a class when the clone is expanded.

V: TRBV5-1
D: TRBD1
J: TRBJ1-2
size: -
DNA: TGCGCCAGCAGACAGGGGGCGTACGGCTATGGCTACACCTTC
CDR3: CASRQGAYGYGYTF

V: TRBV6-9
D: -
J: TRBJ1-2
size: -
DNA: TGTGCCAGCACCCTCCCTCGTCCCAGGGTATGGGGGGAAGGCTACACCTTC
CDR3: CASTLPRPRVWGEGYTF

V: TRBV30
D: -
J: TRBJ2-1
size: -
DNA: TGTGCCTGGAGTCGAATTAACCCCAATGAGCAGTTCTTC
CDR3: CAWSRINPNEQFF

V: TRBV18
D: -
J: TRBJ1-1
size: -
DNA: TGTGCCAGCTCACTCGAACGACAGCGCGGAGCTTTCTTT
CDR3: CASSLERQRGAFF

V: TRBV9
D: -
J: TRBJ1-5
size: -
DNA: TGTGCCAGCAGCGAGTCAGTAAGTCAGCCCCAGCATTTT
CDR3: CASSESVSQPQHF

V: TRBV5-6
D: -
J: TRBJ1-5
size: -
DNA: TGTGCCAGCAGCTCTGAGGCAGATCAGCCCCAGCATTTT
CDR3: CASSSEADQPQHF

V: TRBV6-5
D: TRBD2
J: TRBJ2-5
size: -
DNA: TGTGCCAGCAGCCTCAAAGGACTAGCGGAGACCCAGTACTTC
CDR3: CASSLKGLAETQYF

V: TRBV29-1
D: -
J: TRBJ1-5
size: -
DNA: TGCAGCGTTGAAGAGGGACAAAGCAATCAGCCCCAGCATTTT
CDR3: CSVEEGQSNQPQHF

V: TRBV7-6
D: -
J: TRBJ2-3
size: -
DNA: TGTGCCAGCAGCTCCGTGACCCGGTTGGGGACAGATACGCAGTATTTT
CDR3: CASSSVTRLGTDTQYF

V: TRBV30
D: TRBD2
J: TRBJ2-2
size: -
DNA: TGTGCCTGGAGTAGCGGGGGGATATACACCGGGGAGCTGTTTTTT
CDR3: CAWSSGGIYTGELFF

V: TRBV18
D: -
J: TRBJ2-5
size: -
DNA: TGTGCCAGCTCACCGGGGCGGACGACGCAAGAGACCCAGTACTTC
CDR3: CASSPGRTTQETQYF

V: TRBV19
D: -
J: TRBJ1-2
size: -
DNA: TGTGCCAGTGCCCGGGACCTCGACGGCTACACCTTC
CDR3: CASARDLDGYTF

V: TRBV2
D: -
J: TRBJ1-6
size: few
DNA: TGTGCCAGCAGTGAACAGGGCAATTCACCCCTCCACTTT
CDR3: CASSEQGNSPLHF

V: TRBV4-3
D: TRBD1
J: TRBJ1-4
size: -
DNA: TGCGCCAGCAGCCATGACAGGGGGCGGGAAAAACTGTTTTTT
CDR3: CASSHDRGREKLFF

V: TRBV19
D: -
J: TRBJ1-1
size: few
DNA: TGTGCCAGTAGTGGGGGGAACACTGAAGCTTTCTTT
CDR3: CASSGGNTEAFF

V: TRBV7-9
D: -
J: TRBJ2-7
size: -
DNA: TGTGCCAGCAGCTTAGGTAGCGCGGCCTACGAGCAGTACTTC
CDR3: CASSLGSAAYEQYF

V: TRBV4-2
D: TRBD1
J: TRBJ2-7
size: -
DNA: TGTGCCAGCAGCCTGTCAGGACAGGAGACCTACGAGCAGTACTTC
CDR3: CASSLSGQETYEQYF

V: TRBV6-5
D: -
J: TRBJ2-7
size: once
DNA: TGTGCCAGCAGTCTTACAGTCCACTACGAGCAGTACTTC
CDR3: CASSLTVHYEQYF

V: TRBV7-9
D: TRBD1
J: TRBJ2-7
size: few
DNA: TGTGCCAGCAGCGCCCTCCGGGACAGGGGGTACGAGCAGTACTTC
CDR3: CASSALRDRGYEQYF

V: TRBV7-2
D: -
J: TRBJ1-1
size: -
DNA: TGTGCCAGCAGCCCGAACATGGGGGGGACCACTGAAGCTTTCTTT
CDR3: CASSPNMGGTTEAFF

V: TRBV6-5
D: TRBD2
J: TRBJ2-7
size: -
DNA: TGTGCCAGCAGTTTAGCGGGAGGAGATACCTACGAGCAGTACTTC
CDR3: CASSLAGGDTYEQYF

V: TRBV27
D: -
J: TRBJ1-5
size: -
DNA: TGTGCCAGCAGTCGGACCAATCAGCCCCAGCATTTT
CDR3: CASSRTNQPQHF

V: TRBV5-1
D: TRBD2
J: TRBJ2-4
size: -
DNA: TGCGCCAGCAGCTTGGGTGCGGGAGTAACCAAAAACATTCAGTACTTC
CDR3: CASSLGAGVTKNIQYF